This TCR beta chain was retrieved from a study of long-term antiretroviral therapy in people with HIV. This CDR3 comprises 17 residues. V was clipped by 8 bases and J by 9 bases; unmatched bases: 17. Germline CDR1 is SEHNR and CDR2 is FQNEAQ (reference sequence). The United States was where all participants with HIV were treated. Sequencing relied on immunoSEQ assay v3.0, run at survey level. Sequencing was performed with immunoSEQ multiplex PCR; in TCRdb, only in-frame clones are kept and a portion is missing. The sample shows roughly 20,000 clones, approximately 79% of them seen only once. This receptor was identified in a woman aged 40 to 50 with HIV. The sample consisted of unsorted PBMCs, taken around 1.8 years before starting antiretroviral therapy. This sequence joins TRBV7-9 and TRBJ2-1; 12 nucleotides line up with TRBD2. CDR3 region: CASSGLLAGGTGAEQFF. DNA for the CDR3: TGTGCCAGCTCGGGACTTCTAGCGGGGGGGACTGGAGCTGAGCAGTTCTTC.